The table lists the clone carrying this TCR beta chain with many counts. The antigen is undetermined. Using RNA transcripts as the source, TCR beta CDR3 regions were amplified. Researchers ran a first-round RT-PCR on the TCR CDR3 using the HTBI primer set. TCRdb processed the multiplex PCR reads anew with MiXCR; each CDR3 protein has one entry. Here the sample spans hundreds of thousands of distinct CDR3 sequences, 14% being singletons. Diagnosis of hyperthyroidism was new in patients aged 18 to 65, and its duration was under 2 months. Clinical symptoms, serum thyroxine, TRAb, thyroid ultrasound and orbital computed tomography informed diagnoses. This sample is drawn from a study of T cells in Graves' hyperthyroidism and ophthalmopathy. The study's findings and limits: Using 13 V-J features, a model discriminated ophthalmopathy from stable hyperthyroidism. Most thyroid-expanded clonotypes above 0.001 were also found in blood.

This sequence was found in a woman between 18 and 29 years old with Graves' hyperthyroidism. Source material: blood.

Written as DNA, the CDR3 is TGTGCCAGCAGTCCCGGCGACGGCAGGGCCTCCTACAATGAGCAGTTCTTC. Its translation: CASSPGDGRASYNEQFF. V and J are TRBV6-1 and TRBJ2-1; D might be TRBD1 (5 bases). V lost 5 bases and J lost 0, with 17 bases in between. The CDR3 is 17 amino acids. CDR1 is MNHNS, CDR2 SASEGT, per germline.